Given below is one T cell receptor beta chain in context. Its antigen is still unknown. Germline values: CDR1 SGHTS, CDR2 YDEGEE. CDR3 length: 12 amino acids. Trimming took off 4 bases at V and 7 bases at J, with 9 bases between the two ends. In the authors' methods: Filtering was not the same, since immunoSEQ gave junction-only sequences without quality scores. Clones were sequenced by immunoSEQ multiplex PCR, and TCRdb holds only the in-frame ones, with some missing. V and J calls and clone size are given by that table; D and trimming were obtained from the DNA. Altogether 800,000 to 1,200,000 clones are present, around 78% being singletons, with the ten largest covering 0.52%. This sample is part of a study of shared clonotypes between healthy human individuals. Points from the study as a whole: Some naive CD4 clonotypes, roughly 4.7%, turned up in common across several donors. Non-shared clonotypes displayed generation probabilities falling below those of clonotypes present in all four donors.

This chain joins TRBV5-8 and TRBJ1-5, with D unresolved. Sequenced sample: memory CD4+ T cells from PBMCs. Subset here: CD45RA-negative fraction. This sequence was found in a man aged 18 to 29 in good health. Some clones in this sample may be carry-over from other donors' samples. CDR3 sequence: CASSAGRQPQHF. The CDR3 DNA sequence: TGTGCCAGCAGCGCGGGAAGGCAGCCCCAGCATTTT.